Below are 30 T cell receptor beta chains sequenced from a single sample in a study of shared clonotypes between healthy human individuals. This table comes from immunoSEQ multiplex PCR, and its TCRdb copy is limited to in-frame clones, with some not included. The sample holds about a million clones; 60% to 85% are singletons and the top ten take almost 0.9%. What was sequenced was memory CD4+ T cells from PBMCs. Documented subset: CD45RA-negative fraction. The receptors were sampled from a man between 18 and 35 years old in good health. Some clones in this sample may be carry-over from other donors' samples.

The chain joins TRBV18 to TRBJ1-4; no reliable D call. CDR1 and CDR2 from the germline V gene are KGHSH and LQKENI. CDR3 length equals 15 residues. V dropped 2 bases and J dropped 2 bases, with 9 bases sitting between them. Here the CDR3 reads CASSPISGTNEKLFF. In DNA, the CDR3 is TGTGCCAGCTCACCAATAAGTGGGACTAATGAAAAACTGTTTTTT.

The chain links TRBV30 to TRBJ2-1; D is undetermined. The CDR3 is 13 amino acids. V lost 5 bases and J lost 6, with 14 bases in between. Germline assignment: CDR1 GTSNPN and CDR2 SVGIG (reference sequence). CDR3 nucleotides: TGTGCCTGGGGACCCGGCCTCCCCAATGAGCAGTTCTTC. It encodes CAWGPGLPNEQFF.

This rearrangement joins TRBV28 to TRBJ2-7; 9 bases line up with TRBD1. V lost 7 bases, J lost 3 bases, and 4 bases stayed unmatched. From germline, CDR1 is MDHEN and CDR2 SYDVKM. The CDR3 covers 13 residues. CDR3 nucleotides: TGTGCCAGCACCCTGACAGGGGGCTACGAGCAGTACTTC. It is translated as CASTLTGGYEQYF.

The chain carries TRBV11-3 and TRBJ2-1; 10 bases line up with TRBD2. This CDR3 has 14 residues. In germline, CDR1 is SGHNT, CDR2 YENEEA. The junction had 4 bases not matched to a gene; V was cut back by 3 bases and J by 8 bases. CDR3 loop: CASSLSSGRDEQFF. In nucleotides, the CDR3 is TGTGCCAGCAGCTTGTCTAGCGGGAGAGATGAGCAGTTCTTC.

This chain joins TRBV7-2 and TRBJ1-1; TRBD1 might be the D (5 bases). Trimming pared 5 bases from V and 1 base from J, leaving 8 bases between. Germline V gene data show CDR1 as SGHTA and CDR2 as FQGNSA. This CDR3 is 13 amino acids long. This chain's CDR3 is CASSIDRNTEAFF. The CDR3 region has the DNA TGTGCCAGCAGCATCGACAGGAACACTGAAGCTTTCTTT.

The gene calls are TRBV11-3 and TRBJ2-7; no firm D call. The V and J ends lost 5 bases and 4 bases respectively, with 12 bases between them. Germline V lookup: CDR1 SGHNT, CDR2 YENEEA. The CDR3 extends over 13 amino acids. In nucleotides, the CDR3 is TGTGCCAGCAGCCTAAGGACGGATTACGAGCAGTACTTC. Translation: CASSLRTDYEQYF.

In nucleotides, the CDR3 is TGTGCCAGTACCCCTTCATGGAGCTCCTACAATGAGCAGTTCTTC. This sequence encodes CASTPSWSSYNEQFF. The chain joins TRBV19 to TRBJ2-1, with D unresolved. Germline assignment: CDR1 LNHDA and CDR2 SQIVND (reference sequence). V dropped 7 bases and J dropped 0 bases, with 13 bases sitting between them. The CDR3 is made up of 15 amino acids. Full variable domain (remainder filled in from reference TRBV19 and TRBJ2-1): DGGITQSPKYLFRKEGQNVTLSCEQNLNHDAMYWYRQDPGQGLRLIYYSQIVNDFQKGDIAEGYSVSREKKESFPLTVTSAQKNPTAFYLCASTPSWSSYNEQFFGPGTRLTVL.

CDR3 region: CASSLGTGVSYNQPQHF. DNA of the CDR3: TGTGCCAGCAGCTTGGGGACAGGGGTTTCATACAATCAGCCCCAGCATTTT. This chain links TRBV5-8 with TRBJ1-5, with TRBD1 identical over 9 bases. V lost 0 bases, J lost 3 bases, and 7 bases stayed unmatched. The CDR3 covers 17 residues. The V gene's germline CDR1 is SGHTS and CDR2 YDEGEE.

The gene calls are TRBV30 and TRBJ2-3, with 7 bases matching TRBD1. Per the germline V gene, CDR1 is GTSNPN and CDR2 is SVGIG (reference sequence). V trimming: 4 bases; J trimming: 4 bases; junction bases outside the gene matches: 11. There are 15 residues in the CDR3. The CDR3 loop is CAWTSTGSDADTQYF. CDR3 DNA sequence: TGTGCCTGGACATCGACAGGGAGTGATGCAGATACGCAGTATTTT.

Regarding this clone: Other nucleotide sequences from this sample produce the same CDR3. The chain links TRBV14 to TRBJ2-1; D uncertain. CDR1 and CDR2 (germline): SGHDN, FVKESK. V lost 4 bases and J lost 5, with 6 bases in between. The CDR3 sequence is 12 residues long. This CDR3 reads CASSPSHNEQFF. CDR3 nucleotides: TGTGCCAGCAGCCCCAGCCACAATGAGCAGTTCTTC.

J is TRBJ2-5 and V is TRBV18, with D possibly matching TRBD1 (6 bases). This CDR3 is built from 15 residues. V was pared by 3 bases and J by 5 bases, with 16 bases between. Germline V gene lookup returns CDR1 KGHSH and CDR2 LQKENI. This CDR3 reads CASSPPSTGGETQYF. The CDR3 DNA is TGTGCCAGCTCACCCCCCTCGACAGGCGGGGAGACCCAGTACTTC.

V is TRBV7-2 and J is TRBJ2-1; 8 bases align to TRBD2. Losses at the gene ends were 2 bases for V and 5 bases for J; bases not matched to a gene: 17. Germline assignment: CDR1 SGHTA and CDR2 FQGNSA. CDR3 length: 19 residues. The CDR3 spells CASSLRGSRWGSGNNEQFF. CDR3 bases: TGTGCCAGCAGCTTACGCGGGAGTCGATGGGGTAGCGGGAACAATGAGCAGTTCTTC. Combining the CDR3 with reference TRBV7-2 and TRBJ2-1 gives the whole variable domain GAGVSQSPSNKVTEKGKDVELRCDPISGHTALYWYRQSLGQGLEFLIYFQGNSAPDKSGLPSDRFSAERTGGSVSTLTIQRTQQEDSAVYLCASSLRGSRWGSGNNEQFFGPGTRLTVL.

The count of this clone is one. This chain joins TRBV19 and TRBJ2-7; the D gene is possibly TRBD2 (5 bases). The germline V gene encodes CDR1 LNHDA and CDR2 SQIVND (reference sequence). The V gene lost 6 bases and the J gene lost 0 bases, with 9 bases spanning the gap. This CDR3 region has 13 residues. CDR3 loop: CASRRTGSYEQYF. CDR3 nucleotides: TGTGCCAGTAGAAGGACTGGCTCCTACGAGCAGTACTTC.

The chain combines TRBV10-3 with TRBJ1-1, with D hard to call. CDR1 and CDR2 (germline): ENHRY, SYGVKD. The V end lost 4 bases, the J end lost 2 bases, and 8 bases lay between the germline ends. The CDR3 contains 13 residues. CDR3 DNA sequence: TGTGCCATCAGTGGAGATATCAACACTGAAGCTTTCTTT. It encodes CAISGDINTEAFF.

The J gene is TRBJ1-1, the V gene TRBV7-9, with TRBD1 matching 8 bases. This CDR3 contains 15 residues. From germline, CDR1 is SEHNR and CDR2 FQNEAQ (reference sequence). V shed 4 bases, J shed 1 base, and the junction held 5 bases outside the gene matches. The CDR3 DNA reads TGTGCCAGCAGCTACTCAGGGGGCTCGAACACTGAAGCTTTCTTT. Translation: CASSYSGGSNTEAFF.

Details on this clone: The sample contains more than one DNA sequence encoding this CDR3. This chain connects TRBV2 to TRBJ2-7; D tentatively reads TRBD1 or TRBD2 (5 bases each). The germline V gene has CDR1 SNHLY and CDR2 FYNNEI. The CDR3 sequence is 14 residues long. V dropped 4 bases and J dropped 0 bases, with 10 bases sitting between them. Here the CDR3 DNA reads TGTGCCAGCAGTGGATCAGGGAGCTCCTACGAGCAGTACTTC. Protein: CASSGSGSSYEQYF.

The chain joins TRBV28 to TRBJ1-5, with a possible D match to TRBD1 (5 bases). The V end was cut by 5 bases, the J end by 7 bases, with 12 bases between. CDR1 is MDHEN, CDR2 SYDVKM, per germline. The CDR3 is 13 amino acids. The CDR3, as DNA: TGTGCCAGCAGTCCCCGACAGTACCAGCCCCAGCATTTT. It yields the protein CASSPRQYQPQHF.

The chain carries TRBV11-2 and TRBJ2-1; D not resolved. CDR3 length: 13 residues. The ends were cut back, 4 bases at V and 12 bases at J, with 16 bases in the middle. Germline CDR1 and CDR2: SGHAT and FQNNGV. CDR3 nucleotides: TGTGCCAGCAGCTCCAACCCAGCAGTAAGGCAGTTCTTC. It is translated as CASSSNPAVRQFF.

This clone was seen many times. CDR3 region: CASSAGWTGELFF. The CDR3 nucleotides are TGTGCCAGCAGCGCGGGTTGGACCGGGGAGCTGTTTTTT. The chain links TRBV7-3 to TRBJ2-2; TRBD2 might be the D (5 bases). The V end was cut by 5 bases, the J end by 5 bases, with 9 bases between. The V gene's germline CDR1 is SGHTA and CDR2 FQGTGA. CDR3 length equals 13 residues.

The chain links TRBV4-3 to TRBJ2-6, with 7 positions matching TRBD2. The CDR3 loop spans 17 amino acids. V gave up 1 base and J gave up 4 bases; unmatched junction bases: 7. From germline, CDR1 is LGHNA and CDR2 YSLEER. CDR3 amino acids: CASSQAGGRSGANVLTF. CDR3 nucleotides: TGCGCCAGCAGCCAAGCGGGAGGAAGATCCGGGGCCAACGTCCTGACTTTC.

The V and J genes are TRBV4-2 and TRBJ1-4; D not resolved. The V and J ends lost 5 bases and 2 bases respectively, with 9 bases between them. Germline V gives CDR1 LGHNA, CDR2 YNFKEQ. This CDR3 is built from 14 residues. For the CDR3, the DNA is TGTGCCAGCAGCTTCGTACTTACTAATGAAAAACTGTTTTTT. Amino acid sequence: CASSFVLTNEKLFF.

This clone showed up just a few times. Other nucleotide sequences from this sample produce the same CDR3. This sequence joins TRBV28 and TRBJ1-5; maybe TRBD1 (6 bases). The germline V gene has CDR1 MDHEN and CDR2 SYDVKM. The V end lost 7 bases, the J end lost 2 bases, and 12 bases lay between the germline ends. This CDR3 spans 14 amino acids. In nucleotides, the CDR3 is TGTGCCAGCACGAGGGGGGGAGGCAATCAGCCCCAGCATTTT. The encoded protein is CASTRGGGNQPQHF.

This rearrangement joins TRBV28 to TRBJ1-1; D is undetermined. The CDR3 covers 12 residues. Germline CDR1 is MDHEN and CDR2 is SYDVKM. V was shortened by 3 bases and J by 5 bases, with 7 bases between the two germline ends. The DNA for the CDR3 is TGTGCCAGCAGTTTGGCTGGGACTGAAGCTTTCTTT. Translation gives CASSLAGTEAFF.

The CDR3 loop reads CASSFPSQPQHF. The CDR3 bases are TGTGCCAGCAGCTTTCCCAGTCAGCCCCAGCATTTT. The V gene is TRBV11-2, the J gene TRBJ1-5; D is undetermined. Germline V lookup: CDR1 SGHAT, CDR2 FQNNGV. The CDR3 totals 12 residues. Trimming cost V 3 bases and J 6 bases, with 6 bases left between them.

This clone was seen a handful of times. A much larger clonotype is one base distant, so this may be a read error. The chain uses TRBV30 and TRBJ1-5, with 7 bases aligning to TRBD1. V gave up 5 bases and J gave up 5 bases; unmatched junction bases: 6. This CDR3 is built from 13 residues. Germline loops: CDR1 GTSNPN, CDR2 SVGIG (reference sequence). The CDR3 reads CAWPTGADQPQHF. CDR3 sequence (DNA): TGTGCCTGGCCCACAGGGGCCGATCAGCCCCAGCATTTT.

This clone occurred many times. The same CDR3 can be traced to other DNA sequences in this sample. The V and J genes are TRBV7-9 and TRBJ2-7, with D perhaps given as TRBD1 or TRBD2 (5 bases each). This CDR3 region has 14 residues. The V end was cut by 1 base, the J end by 0 bases, with 7 bases between. Germline values: CDR1 SEHNR, CDR2 FQNEAQ (reference sequence). The CDR3 here is CASSLGGVSYEQYF. The CDR3 region has the DNA TGTGCCAGCAGCTTAGGAGGGGTCTCCTACGAGCAGTACTTC.

This clone was counted between two and nine times. The chain combines TRBV30 with TRBJ1-6; 9 bases fit TRBD1. Germline loops: CDR1 GTSNPN, CDR2 SVGIG (reference sequence). CDR3 length: 16 residues. V lost 0 bases, J lost 5 bases, and 5 bases stayed unmatched. The CDR3 DNA is TGTGCCTGGAGTGTACAGGGGGCACGCCATAATTCACCCCTCCACTTT. Its protein is CAWSVQGARHNSPLHF.

The chain is built from TRBV9 and TRBJ2-1; the D is unclear. Looked up from germline, CDR1 is SGDLS and CDR2 is YYNGEE. V lost 3 bases and J lost 2, with 9 bases in between. The CDR3 sequence is 14 residues long. This CDR3 is CASSALLAYNEQFF. CDR3 coding DNA: TGTGCCAGCAGCGCCCTGTTGGCCTACAATGAGCAGTTCTTC.

This clone was detected a few times. This chain uses TRBV28 with TRBJ1-3; D not certain. This CDR3 region has 16 residues. Germline-derived CDR1 and CDR2 are MDHEN and SYDVKM. The V and J ends lost 3 bases and 0 bases respectively, with 12 bases between them. This chain's CDR3 is CASSFRPLNSGNTIYF. The CDR3 DNA reads as TGTGCCAGCAGTTTTCGGCCACTGAACTCTGGAAACACCATATATTTT.

DNA for the CDR3: TGCACCAGCAGCCAAGGTCGTTCTACGGGAGGGCCTTATTTCGCGAACACCGGGGAGCTGTTTTTT. It is translated as CTSSQGRSTGGPYFANTGELFF. This sequence joins TRBV1 and TRBJ2-2; the D segment call TRBD2 is taken from the table without a DNA check. TRBV1 is a known pseudogene. This CDR3 comprises 22 residues.